This record looks at one TCR beta chain sequence and its context. Profiling relied on immunoSEQ multiplex PCR, and the TCRdb table lists in-frame clones only, not all of them. Of fewer than 100,000 clones in the sample, roughly four fifths were seen once. These data belong to a study of control samples from healthy donors and cancer patients. This receptor was obtained from a man in his fifties or sixties in good health. The sequenced sample consisted of blood.

CDR3 sequence: CASSFNRENSPLHF. CDR3 DNA: TGTGCCAGCAGTTTTAACAGGGAAAATTCACCCCTCCACTTT. The V gene is TRBV27, the J gene TRBJ1-6; TRBD1 is a possible D gene (6 bases). Per the germline V gene, CDR1 is MNHEY and CDR2 is SMNVEV (reference sequence). The CDR3 is 14 residues long. Trimming pared 3 bases from V and 7 bases from J, leaving 10 bases between.